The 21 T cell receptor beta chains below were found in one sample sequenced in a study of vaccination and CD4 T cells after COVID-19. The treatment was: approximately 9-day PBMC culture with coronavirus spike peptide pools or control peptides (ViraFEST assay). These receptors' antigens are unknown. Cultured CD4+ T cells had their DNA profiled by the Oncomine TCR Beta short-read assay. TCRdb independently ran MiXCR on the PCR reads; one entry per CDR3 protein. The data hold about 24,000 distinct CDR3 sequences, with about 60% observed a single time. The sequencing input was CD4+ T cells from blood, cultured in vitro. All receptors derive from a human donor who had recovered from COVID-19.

In nucleotides, the CDR3 is TGTGCCAGCAGCTCAGGTCCTGGGACAGCAAGCAATCAGCCCCAGCATTTT. This codes for CASSSGPGTASNQPQHF. The chain joins TRBV7-2 to TRBJ1-5; 7 bases map to TRBD1. Germline assignment: CDR1 SGHTA and CDR2 FQGNSA. Trimming took 4 bases from V and 1 from J; bases not matched to a gene: 10. The CDR3 consists of 17 residues.

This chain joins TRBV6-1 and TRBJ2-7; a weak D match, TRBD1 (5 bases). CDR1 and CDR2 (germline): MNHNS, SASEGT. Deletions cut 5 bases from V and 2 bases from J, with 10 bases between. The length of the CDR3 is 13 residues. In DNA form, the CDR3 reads TGTGCCAGCAGTCAGGGTCAGCCCTACGAGCAGTACTTC. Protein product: CASSQGQPYEQYF.

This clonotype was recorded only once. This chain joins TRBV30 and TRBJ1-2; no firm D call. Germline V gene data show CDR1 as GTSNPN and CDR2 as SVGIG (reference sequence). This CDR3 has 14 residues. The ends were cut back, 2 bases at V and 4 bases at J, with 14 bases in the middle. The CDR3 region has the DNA TGTGCCTGGAGTCCCCGGGCCATGGGCTATGGCTACACCTTC. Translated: CAWSPRAMGYGYTF.

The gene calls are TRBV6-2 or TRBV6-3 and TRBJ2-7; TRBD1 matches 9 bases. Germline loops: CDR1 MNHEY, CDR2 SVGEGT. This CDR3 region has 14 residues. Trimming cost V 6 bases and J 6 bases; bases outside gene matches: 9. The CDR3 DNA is TGTGCCAGCAGAACACAGGGGGCCGCGGGCGAGCAGTACTTC. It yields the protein CASRTQGAAGEQYF.

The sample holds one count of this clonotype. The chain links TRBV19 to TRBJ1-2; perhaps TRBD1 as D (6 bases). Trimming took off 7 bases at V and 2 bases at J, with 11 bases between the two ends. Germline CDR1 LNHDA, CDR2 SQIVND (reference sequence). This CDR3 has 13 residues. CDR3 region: CASTRGDNYGYTF. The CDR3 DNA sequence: TGTGCCAGTACCAGGGGAGACAACTATGGCTACACCTTC.

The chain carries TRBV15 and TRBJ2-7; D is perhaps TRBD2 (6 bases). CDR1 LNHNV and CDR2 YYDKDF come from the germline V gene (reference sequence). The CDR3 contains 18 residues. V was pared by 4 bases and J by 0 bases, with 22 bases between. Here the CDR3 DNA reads TGTGCCACCAGCAATATAGCGGTATTAGTGCTTAGCTCCTACGAGCAGTACTTC. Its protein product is CATSNIAVLVLSSYEQYF.

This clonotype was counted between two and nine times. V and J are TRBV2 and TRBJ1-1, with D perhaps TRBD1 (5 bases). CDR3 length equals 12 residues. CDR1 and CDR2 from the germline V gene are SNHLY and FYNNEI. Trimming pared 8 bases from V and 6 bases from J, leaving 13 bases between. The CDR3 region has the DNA TGTGCCAGCGGTTGGGGGGAGGCTGAAGCTTTCTTT. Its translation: CASGWGEAEAFF.

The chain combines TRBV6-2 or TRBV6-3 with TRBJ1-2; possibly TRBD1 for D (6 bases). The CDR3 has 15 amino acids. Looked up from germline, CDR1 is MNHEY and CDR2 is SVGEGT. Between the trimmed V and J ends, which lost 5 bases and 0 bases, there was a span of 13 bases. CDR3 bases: TGTGCCAGCAGTCGAACAGGGAGGACTAACTATGGCTACACCTTC. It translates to CASSRTGRTNYGYTF.

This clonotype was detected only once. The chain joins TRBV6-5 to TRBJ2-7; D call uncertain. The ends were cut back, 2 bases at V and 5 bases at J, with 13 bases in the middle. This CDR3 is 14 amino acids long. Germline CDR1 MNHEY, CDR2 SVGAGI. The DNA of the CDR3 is TGTGCCAGCAGTTACAGCCGGGTGGGCAACGAGCAGTACTTC. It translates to CASSYSRVGNEQYF.

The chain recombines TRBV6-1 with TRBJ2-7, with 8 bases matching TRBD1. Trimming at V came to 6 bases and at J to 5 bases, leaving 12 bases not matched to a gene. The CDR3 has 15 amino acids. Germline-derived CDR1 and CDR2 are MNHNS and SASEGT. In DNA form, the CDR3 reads TGTGCCAGCAGCCCGGACACCTCCAGGGGGCACGAGCAGTACTTC. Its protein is CASSPDTSRGHEQYF.

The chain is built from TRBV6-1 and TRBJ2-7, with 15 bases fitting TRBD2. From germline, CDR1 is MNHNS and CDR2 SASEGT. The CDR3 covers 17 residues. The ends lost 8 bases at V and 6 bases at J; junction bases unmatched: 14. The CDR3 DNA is TGTGCCAGCTATTCACCGGGACTAGCGGGAGGCCGCGGCGAGCAGTACTTC. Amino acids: CASYSPGLAGGRGEQYF.

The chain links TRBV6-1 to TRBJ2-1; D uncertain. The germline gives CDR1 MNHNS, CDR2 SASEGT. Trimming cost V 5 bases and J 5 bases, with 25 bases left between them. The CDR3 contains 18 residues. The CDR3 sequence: CASSLSPTLGQGNNEQFF. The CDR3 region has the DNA TGTGCCAGCAGTCTCAGTCCGACTTTAGGGCAAGGGAACAATGAGCAGTTCTTC.

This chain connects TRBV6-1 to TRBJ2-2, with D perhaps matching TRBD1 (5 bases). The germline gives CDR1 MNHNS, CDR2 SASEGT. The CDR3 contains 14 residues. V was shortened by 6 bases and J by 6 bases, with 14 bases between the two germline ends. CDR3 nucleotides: TGTGCCAGCAGGAGAGCAGGGTTGTCCGGGGAGCTGTTTTTT. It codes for CASRRAGLSGELFF.

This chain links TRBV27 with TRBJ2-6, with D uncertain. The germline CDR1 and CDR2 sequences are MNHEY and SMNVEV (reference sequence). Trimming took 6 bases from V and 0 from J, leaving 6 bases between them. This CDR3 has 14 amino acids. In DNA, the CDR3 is TGTGCCAGCAGCGCCCTCTCTGGGGCCAACGTCCTGACTTTC. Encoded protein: CASSALSGANVLTF.

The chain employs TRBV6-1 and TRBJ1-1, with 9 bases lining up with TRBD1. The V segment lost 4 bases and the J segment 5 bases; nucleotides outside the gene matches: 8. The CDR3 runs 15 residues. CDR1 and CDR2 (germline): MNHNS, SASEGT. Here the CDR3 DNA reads TGTGCCAGCAGTGCACTGGGACAGGGAAAGACTGAAGCTTTCTTT. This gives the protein CASSALGQGKTEAFF.

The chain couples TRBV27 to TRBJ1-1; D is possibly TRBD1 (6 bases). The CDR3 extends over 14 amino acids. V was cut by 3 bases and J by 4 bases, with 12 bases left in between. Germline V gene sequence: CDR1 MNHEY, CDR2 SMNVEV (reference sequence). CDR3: CASSFTGSITEAFF. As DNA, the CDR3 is TGTGCCAGCAGTTTTACAGGGAGTATCACTGAAGCTTTCTTT.

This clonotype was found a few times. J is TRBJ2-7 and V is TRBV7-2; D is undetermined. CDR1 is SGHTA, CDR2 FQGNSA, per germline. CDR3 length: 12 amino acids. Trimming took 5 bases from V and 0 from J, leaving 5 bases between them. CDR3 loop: CASSRSSYEQYF. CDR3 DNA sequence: TGTGCCAGCAGCCGAAGCTCCTACGAGCAGTACTTC.

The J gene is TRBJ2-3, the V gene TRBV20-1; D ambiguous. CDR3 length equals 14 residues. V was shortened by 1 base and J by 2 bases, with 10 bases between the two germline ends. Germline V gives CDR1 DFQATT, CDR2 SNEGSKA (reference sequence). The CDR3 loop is CSARGPGNTDTQYF. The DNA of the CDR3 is TGCAGTGCTAGAGGGCCAGGAAACACAGATACGCAGTATTTT.

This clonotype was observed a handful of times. CDR3 in amino acids: CASSYEREHETQYF. CDR3 coding DNA: TGTGCCAGCAGTTACGAGCGGGAGCACGAGACCCAGTACTTC. V and J are TRBV6-2 or TRBV6-3 and TRBJ2-5; 8 bases map to TRBD2. The CDR3 runs to 14 residues. CDR1 and CDR2 from the germline V gene are MNHEY and SVGEGT. J lost 5 bases, V lost 2 bases, and 4 bases had no gene match.

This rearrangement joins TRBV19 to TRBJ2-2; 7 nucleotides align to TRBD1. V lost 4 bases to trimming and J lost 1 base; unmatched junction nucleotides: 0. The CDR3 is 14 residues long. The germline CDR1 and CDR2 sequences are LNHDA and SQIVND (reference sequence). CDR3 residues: CASSNRGNTGELFF. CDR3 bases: TGTGCCAGTAGTAACAGGGGGAACACCGGGGAGCTGTTTTTT.

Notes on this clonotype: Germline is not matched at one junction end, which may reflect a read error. The CDR3 DNA follows: TGTGCTAGCAGCAAAGACATTTCTAATTCACCCCTCCACTTT. Amino acid sequence: CASSKDISNSPLHF. The chain links TRBV7-7 to TRBJ1-6; no definite D call. CDR1 and CDR2 (germline): SSHAT, FNYEAQ (reference sequence). The CDR3 runs 14 residues.